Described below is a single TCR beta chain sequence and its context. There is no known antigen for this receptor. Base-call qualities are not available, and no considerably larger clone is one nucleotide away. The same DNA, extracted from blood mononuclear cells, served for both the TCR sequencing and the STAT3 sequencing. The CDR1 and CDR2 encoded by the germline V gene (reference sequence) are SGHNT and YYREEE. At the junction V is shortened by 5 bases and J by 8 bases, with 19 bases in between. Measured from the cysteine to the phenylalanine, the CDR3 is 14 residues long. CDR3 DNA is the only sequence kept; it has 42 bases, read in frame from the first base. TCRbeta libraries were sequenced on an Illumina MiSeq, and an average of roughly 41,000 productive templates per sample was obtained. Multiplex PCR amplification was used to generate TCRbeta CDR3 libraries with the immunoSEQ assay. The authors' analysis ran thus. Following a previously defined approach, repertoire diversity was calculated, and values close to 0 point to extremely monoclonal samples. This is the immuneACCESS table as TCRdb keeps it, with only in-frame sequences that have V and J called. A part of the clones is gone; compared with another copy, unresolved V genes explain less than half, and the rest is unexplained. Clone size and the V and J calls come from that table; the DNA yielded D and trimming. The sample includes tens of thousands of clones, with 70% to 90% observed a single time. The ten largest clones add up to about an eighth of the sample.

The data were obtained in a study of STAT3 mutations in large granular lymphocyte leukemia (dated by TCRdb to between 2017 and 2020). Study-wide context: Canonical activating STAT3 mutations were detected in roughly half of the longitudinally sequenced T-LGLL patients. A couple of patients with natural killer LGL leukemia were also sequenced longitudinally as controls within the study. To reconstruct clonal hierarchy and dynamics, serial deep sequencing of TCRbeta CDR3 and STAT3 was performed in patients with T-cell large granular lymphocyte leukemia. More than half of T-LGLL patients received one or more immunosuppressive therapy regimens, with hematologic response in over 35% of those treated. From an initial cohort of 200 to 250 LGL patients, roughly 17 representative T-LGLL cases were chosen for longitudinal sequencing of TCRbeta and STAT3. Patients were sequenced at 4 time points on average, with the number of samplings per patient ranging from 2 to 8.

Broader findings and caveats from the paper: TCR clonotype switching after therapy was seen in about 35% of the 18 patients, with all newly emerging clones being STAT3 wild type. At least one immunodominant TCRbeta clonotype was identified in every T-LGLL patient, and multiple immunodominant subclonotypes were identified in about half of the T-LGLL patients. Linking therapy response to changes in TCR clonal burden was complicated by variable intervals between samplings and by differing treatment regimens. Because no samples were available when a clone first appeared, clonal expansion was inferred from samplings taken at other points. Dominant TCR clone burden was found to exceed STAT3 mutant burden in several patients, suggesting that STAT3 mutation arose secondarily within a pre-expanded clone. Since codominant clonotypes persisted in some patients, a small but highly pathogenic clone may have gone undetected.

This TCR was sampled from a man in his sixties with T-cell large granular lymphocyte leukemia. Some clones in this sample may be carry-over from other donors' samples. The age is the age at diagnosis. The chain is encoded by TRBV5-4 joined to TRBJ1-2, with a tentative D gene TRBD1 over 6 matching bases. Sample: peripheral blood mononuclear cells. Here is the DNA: TGTGCCAGCAGTAACCCGGGGGCCCCGGGGGGCTACACCTTC. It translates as CASSNPGAPGGYTF.